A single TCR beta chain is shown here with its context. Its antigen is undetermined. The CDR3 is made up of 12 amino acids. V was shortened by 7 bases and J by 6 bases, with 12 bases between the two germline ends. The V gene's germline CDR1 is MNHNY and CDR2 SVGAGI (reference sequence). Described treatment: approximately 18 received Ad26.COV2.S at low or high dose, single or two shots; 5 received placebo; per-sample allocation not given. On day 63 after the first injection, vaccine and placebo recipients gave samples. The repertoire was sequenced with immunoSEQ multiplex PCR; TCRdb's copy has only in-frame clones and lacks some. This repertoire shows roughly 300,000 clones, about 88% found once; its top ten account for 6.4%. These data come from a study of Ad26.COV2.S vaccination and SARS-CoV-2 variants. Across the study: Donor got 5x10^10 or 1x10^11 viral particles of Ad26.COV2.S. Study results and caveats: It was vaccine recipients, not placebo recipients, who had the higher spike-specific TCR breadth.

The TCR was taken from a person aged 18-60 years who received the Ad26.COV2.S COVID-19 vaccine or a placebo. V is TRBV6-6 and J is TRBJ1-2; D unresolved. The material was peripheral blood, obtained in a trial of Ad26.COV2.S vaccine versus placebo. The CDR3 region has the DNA TGTGCCAGCACTCAAGGGAGGGATGGCTACACCTTC. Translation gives CASTQGRDGYTF.